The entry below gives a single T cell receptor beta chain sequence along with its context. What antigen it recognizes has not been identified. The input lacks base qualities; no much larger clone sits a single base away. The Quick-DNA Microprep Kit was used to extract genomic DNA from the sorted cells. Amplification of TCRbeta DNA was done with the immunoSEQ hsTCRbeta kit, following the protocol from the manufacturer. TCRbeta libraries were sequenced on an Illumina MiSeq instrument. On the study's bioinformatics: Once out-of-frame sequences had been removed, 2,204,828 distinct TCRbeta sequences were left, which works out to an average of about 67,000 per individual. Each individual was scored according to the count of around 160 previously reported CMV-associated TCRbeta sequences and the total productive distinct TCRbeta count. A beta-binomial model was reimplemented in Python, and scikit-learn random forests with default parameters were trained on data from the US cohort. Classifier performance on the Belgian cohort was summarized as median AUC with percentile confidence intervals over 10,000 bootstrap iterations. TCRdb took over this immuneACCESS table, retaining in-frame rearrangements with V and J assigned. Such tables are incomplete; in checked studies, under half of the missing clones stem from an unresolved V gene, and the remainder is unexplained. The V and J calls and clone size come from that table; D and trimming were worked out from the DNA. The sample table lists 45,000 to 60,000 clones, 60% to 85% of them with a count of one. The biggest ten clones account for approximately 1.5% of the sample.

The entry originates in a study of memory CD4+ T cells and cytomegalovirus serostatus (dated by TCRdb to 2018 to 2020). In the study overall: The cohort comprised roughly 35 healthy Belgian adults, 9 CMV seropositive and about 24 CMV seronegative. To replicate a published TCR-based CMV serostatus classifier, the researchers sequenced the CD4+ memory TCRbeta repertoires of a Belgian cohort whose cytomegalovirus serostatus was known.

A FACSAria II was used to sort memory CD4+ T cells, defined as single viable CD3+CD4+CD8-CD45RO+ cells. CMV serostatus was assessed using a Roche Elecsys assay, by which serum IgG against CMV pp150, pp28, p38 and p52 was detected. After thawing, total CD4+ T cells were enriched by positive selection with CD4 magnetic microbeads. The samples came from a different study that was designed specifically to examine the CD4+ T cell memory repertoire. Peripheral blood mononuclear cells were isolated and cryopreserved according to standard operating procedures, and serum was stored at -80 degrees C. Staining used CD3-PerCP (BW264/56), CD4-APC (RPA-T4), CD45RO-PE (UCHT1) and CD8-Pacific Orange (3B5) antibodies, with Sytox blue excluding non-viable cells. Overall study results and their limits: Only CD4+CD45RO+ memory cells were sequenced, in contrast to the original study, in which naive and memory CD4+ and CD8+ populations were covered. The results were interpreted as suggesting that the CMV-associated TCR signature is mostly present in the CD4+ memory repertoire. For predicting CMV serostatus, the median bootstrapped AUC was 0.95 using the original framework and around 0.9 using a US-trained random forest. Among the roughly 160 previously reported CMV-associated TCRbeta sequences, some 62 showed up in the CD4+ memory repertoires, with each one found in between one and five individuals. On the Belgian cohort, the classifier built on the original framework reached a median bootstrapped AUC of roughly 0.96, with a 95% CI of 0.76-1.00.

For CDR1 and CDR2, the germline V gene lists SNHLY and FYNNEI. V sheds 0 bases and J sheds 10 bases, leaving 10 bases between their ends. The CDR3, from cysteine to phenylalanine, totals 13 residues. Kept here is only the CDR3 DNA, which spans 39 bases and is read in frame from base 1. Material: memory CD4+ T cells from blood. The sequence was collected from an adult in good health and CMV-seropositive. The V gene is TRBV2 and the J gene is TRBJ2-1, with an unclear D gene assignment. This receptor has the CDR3 CASSEASGPEQFF. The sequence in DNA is TGTGCCAGCAGTGAAGCGTCGGGCCCAGAGCAGTTCTTC.